Following are 29 T cell receptor beta chains from one sample sequenced in a study of blood T cell repertoires in COVID-19. The assay was immunoSEQ multiplex PCR, and TCRdb's table has in-frame clones only and misses some. Of 50,000 to 55,000 clones listed, under 90% are singletons. Sequencing was done on a sample of peripheral blood. The receptors were sampled from a man of 80 years or more with COVID-19, enrolled during active disease.

The chain is built from TRBV10-3 and TRBJ1-1; 11 bases align to TRBD1. Looked up from germline, CDR1 is ENHRY and CDR2 is SYGVKD. The CDR3 is 14 residues long. V shed 6 bases and J 6 bases; nucleotides not matched to a gene: 6. The CDR3 loop is CAIRGQGASAEAFF. Here the CDR3 DNA reads TGTGCCATCAGAGGACAGGGGGCTTCTGCTGAAGCTTTCTTT.

The chain has TRBV12-1 and TRBJ2-1; the table names TRBD2, a call not compared with the DNA. TRBV12-1 represents a pseudogene. The CDR3 sequence is 17 residues long. DNA of the CDR3: TGTGCCAGCAGCTGGGGGACTCGAAGGGCCTCCTACAATGAGCAGTTCTTC. It is translated as CASSWGTRRASYNEQFF.

This rearrangement joins TRBV29-1 to TRBJ2-6; 14 positions match TRBD2. V was pared by 6 bases and J by 0 bases, with 4 bases of the junction left unmatched. The CDR3 covers 17 residues. Germline V gene lookup returns CDR1 SQVTM and CDR2 ANQGSEA. The CDR3 DNA is TGCAGCGTGGGACTAGCGGGGGCTAGCTCTGGGGCCAACGTCCTGACTTTC. Protein product: CSVGLAGASSGANVLTF.

The rearrangement joins TRBV3-1 (or the pseudogene TRBV3-2) to TRBJ2-1, with D tentatively TRBD2 (5 bases). V was shortened by 0 bases and J by 8 bases, with 5 bases between the two germline ends. In germline, CDR1 is LGHDT, CDR2 YNNKEL (reference sequence). CDR3 length: 12 residues. CDR3 loop: CASSQEGDEQFF. The CDR3 DNA sequence: TGTGCCAGCAGCCAAGAGGGAGATGAGCAGTTCTTC.

This chain links TRBV20-1 with TRBJ2-7; D remains unclear. The germline V gene has CDR1 DFQATT and CDR2 SNEGSKA (reference sequence). There are 11 residues in the CDR3. V was clipped by 3 bases and J by 4 bases, with 7 bases between them. The CDR3 here is CSASPSYEQYF. In DNA form, the CDR3 reads TGCAGTGCTAGTCCATCATACGAGCAGTACTTC.

V is TRBV10-3 and J is TRBJ1-2, with a possible D match to TRBD1 (6 bases). The CDR3 is made up of 15 amino acids. Germline V gene data show CDR1 as ENHRY and CDR2 as SYGVKD. V shed 3 bases and J shed 3 bases, with 14 bases lying between them. As DNA, the CDR3 is TGTGCCATCAGTGAAGTAGGGGACACCCACTATGGCTACACCTTC. Protein product: CAISEVGDTHYGYTF.

The chain is built from TRBV14 and TRBJ1-6, with TRBD1 identical over 10 bases. Trimming removed 3 bases from V and 2 bases from J; junction bases left unmatched: 4. This CDR3 has 17 residues. Germline V gene data show CDR1 as SGHDN and CDR2 as FVKESK. CDR3 sequence reads: CASSHGTGVTYNSPLHF. In DNA, the CDR3 is TGTGCCAGCAGCCACGGGACAGGGGTTACCTATAATTCACCCCTCCACTTT.

V and J are TRBV7-9 and TRBJ2-5, with D unresolved. Germline V CDR1 and CDR2: SEHNR, FQNEAQ (reference sequence). The length of the CDR3 is 12 residues. The ends were cut back, 3 bases at V and 6 bases at J, with 8 bases in the middle. The chain's CDR3 is CASSFSSKTQYF. In nucleotides, the CDR3 is TGTGCCAGCAGCTTTTCAAGCAAGACCCAGTACTTC.

The chain recombines TRBV29-1 with TRBJ2-2; 9 bases fit TRBD2. V was clipped by 4 bases and J by 4 bases; unmatched bases: 7. The germline gives CDR1 SQVTM, CDR2 ANQGSEA. This CDR3 region has 15 residues. The CDR3 sequence: CSVVSLRGGTGELFF. CDR3 in DNA: TGCAGCGTTGTATCGTTGCGGGGGGGCACCGGGGAGCTGTTTTTT.

The rearrangement uses TRBV27 and TRBJ1-5, with D unclear. Germline V gene sequence: CDR1 MNHEY, CDR2 SMNVEV (reference sequence). The CDR3 has 16 amino acids. Trimming removed 3 bases at V and 1 base at J, with 13 bases between. The CDR3: CASSFRGPRSNQPQHF. CDR3 bases: TGTGCCAGCAGTTTTCGGGGTCCGAGAAGCAATCAGCCCCAGCATTTT.

The table lists this clone with a count of one. This chain joins TRBV14 and TRBJ1-1; a weak D match, TRBD1 (6 bases). The germline CDR1 and CDR2 sequences are SGHDN and FVKESK. Deletions cut 0 bases from V and 7 bases from J, with 12 bases between. The CDR3 covers 14 residues. The CDR3 is CASSQDWTDIEAFF. The CDR3 DNA sequence: TGTGCCAGCAGCCAAGATTGGACAGACATTGAAGCTTTCTTT.

The J gene is TRBJ2-2, the V gene TRBV5-1, with D possibly being TRBD1 (5 bases). CDR1 SGHRS and CDR2 YFSETQ come from the germline V gene. Trimming took off 1 base at V and 2 bases at J, with 9 bases between the two ends. The CDR3 loop spans 15 amino acids. The CDR3 DNA is TGCGCCAGCAGCTTGAGTCAGGGAAACACCGGGGAGCTGTTTTTT. As protein: CASSLSQGNTGELFF.

The chain uses TRBV9 and TRBJ2-5, with 8 positions matching TRBD2. The V and J ends lost 1 base and 3 bases, in that order; junction bases with no gene match: 5. The CDR3 is 15 amino acids. Germline CDR1 and CDR2: SGDLS and YYNGEE. CDR3 DNA sequence: TGTGCCAGCAGCGTAATGGGTAGCGGGGAAGAGACCCAGTACTTC. This encodes CASSVMGSGEETQYF.

A few counts support this clone. The V gene is TRBV6-6, the J gene TRBJ1-6; TRBD1 is a possible D gene (5 bases). The CDR3 extends over 15 amino acids. The V end was cut by 8 bases, the J end by 5 bases, with 16 bases between. Germline CDR1 and CDR2: MNHNY and SVGAGI (reference sequence). The CDR3 sequence is CASHAPGRDNSPLHF. In nucleotides, the CDR3 is TGTGCCAGCCATGCCCCCGGCAGGGATAATTCACCCCTCCACTTT.

V gene TRBV19 combines with J gene TRBJ1-5; D call uncertain. Looked up from germline, CDR1 is LNHDA and CDR2 is SQIVND (reference sequence). The CDR3 is made up of 15 amino acids. V lost 3 bases, J lost 0 bases, and 9 bases lay in between. The DNA for the CDR3 is TGTGCCAGTAGTATGCGGCGGAATAGCAATCAGCCCCAGCATTTT. Residues: CASSMRRNSNQPQHF.

This chain uses TRBV30 with TRBJ1-1; a weak D match, TRBD1 (5 bases). Germline values: CDR1 GTSNPN, CDR2 SVGIG (reference sequence). This CDR3 is 11 amino acids long. Trimming removed 4 bases at V and 11 bases at J, with 14 bases between. The DNA for the CDR3 is TGTGCCTGGACAGAGCGCTCAGGGGCTTTCTTT. As protein: CAWTERSGAFF.

The chain recombines TRBV28 with TRBJ2-7, with TRBD1 identical over 7 bases. Trimming took 4 bases from V and 2 from J; bases not matched to a gene: 8. CDR3 length: 15 amino acids. In germline, CDR1 is MDHEN, CDR2 SYDVKM. This chain's CDR3 is CASSSNGQATYEQYF. In nucleotides, the CDR3 is TGTGCCAGCAGTTCGAACGGACAGGCGACCTACGAGCAGTACTTC.

V usage is TRBV5-1 and J usage is TRBJ2-7, with D perhaps TRBD2 (5 bases). The CDR3 extends over 13 amino acids. Germline CDR1 is SGHRS and CDR2 is YFSETQ. V was clipped by 7 bases and J by 6 bases, with 17 bases between them. In DNA form, the CDR3 reads TGCGCCAGCGGCGGACTCCTTCCTTCCGAGCAGTACTTC. Residues: CASGGLLPSEQYF.

The chain combines TRBV15 with TRBJ2-1; the match to TRBD2 covers 12 bases. The CDR3 runs 14 residues. J gave up 10 bases and V 5 bases, and 6 bases lay outside the gene matches. The germline V gene has CDR1 LNHNV and CDR2 YYDKDF (reference sequence). DNA for the CDR3: TGTGCCACCAGCTCCTGGACTAGCGGGGAAGAGCAGTTCTTC. This translates into CATSSWTSGEEQFF. The whole variable domain, remainder taken from reference TRBV15 and TRBJ2-1, is DAMVIQNPRYQVTQFGKPVTLSCSQTLNHNVMYWYQQKSSQAPKLLFHYYDKDFNNEADTPDNFQSRRPNTSFCFLDIRSPGLGDTAMYLCATSSWTSGEEQFFGPGTRLTVL.

V gene TRBV6-2 or TRBV6-3 combines with J gene TRBJ1-1; the D is unclear. Germline CDR1 and CDR2: MNHEY and SVGEGT. Trimming removed 4 bases from V and 2 bases from J, with 8 bases in between. This CDR3 has 13 residues. The CDR3 loop is CASSSQVNTEAFF. The CDR3 nucleotides are TGTGCCAGCAGTTCCCAGGTAAACACTGAAGCTTTCTTT.

The rearrangement links TRBV15 to TRBJ2-7; 9 bases are a match to TRBD2. Germline values: CDR1 LNHNV, CDR2 YYDKDF (reference sequence). V was clipped by 0 bases and J by 2 bases; unmatched bases: 2. The CDR3 spans 15 residues. The CDR3 protein is CATSRELAGPYEQYF. In nucleotides, the CDR3 is TGTGCCACCAGCAGAGAACTAGCGGGTCCCTACGAGCAGTACTTC.

This chain joins TRBV19 and TRBJ2-1; tentative D call: TRBD2 (6 bases). Trimming took off 4 bases at V and 6 bases at J, with 22 bases between the two ends. CDR3 length: 17 amino acids. CDR1 and CDR2 (germline): LNHDA, SQIVND (reference sequence). In nucleotides, the CDR3 is TGTGCCAGTAGTACATTTCTGTCGGGAGAGGCGGGCAATGAGCAGTTCTTC. It translates to CASSTFLSGEAGNEQFF. Filled out from reference TRBV19 and TRBJ2-1, the complete variable domain reads DGGITQSPKYLFRKEGQNVTLSCEQNLNHDAMYWYRQDPGQGLRLIYYSQIVNDFQKGDIAEGYSVSREKKESFPLTVTSAQKNPTAFYLCASSTFLSGEAGNEQFFGPGTRLTVL.

V is TRBV7-9 and J is TRBJ2-5, with D hard to call. CDR3 size: 12 residues. V lost 5 bases and J 5 bases, leaving 9 bases between the germline ends. CDR1 is SEHNR, CDR2 FQNEAQ, per germline (reference sequence). The CDR3 region has the DNA TGTGCCAGCAGCCCTCAGTCGGAGACCCAGTACTTC. Translated: CASSPQSETQYF.

This rearrangement joins TRBV4-3 to TRBJ1-2; 10 bases are shared with TRBD1. The length of the CDR3 is 14 residues. The V gene's germline CDR1 is LGHNA and CDR2 YSLEER. V gave up 4 bases and J gave up 4 bases; unmatched junction bases: 3. The CDR3 loop reads CASSRGQGIYGYTF. Here the CDR3 DNA reads TGCGCCAGCAGCCGGGGACAGGGGATCTATGGCTACACCTTC.

A single count supports this clone. This chain uses TRBV7-3 with TRBJ2-2; maybe TRBD2 (6 bases). V was trimmed by 3 bases and J by 7 bases, leaving 18 bases between them. CDR1 and CDR2 from the germline V gene are SGHTA and FQGTGA. The CDR3 length is 16 residues. CDR3 amino acids: CASSFGLALRNGELFF. The CDR3 DNA sequence: TGTGCCAGCAGCTTCGGGCTAGCGTTAAGGAACGGGGAGCTGTTTTTT.

The V gene is TRBV7-9, the J gene TRBJ1-1, with D unclear. In germline, CDR1 is SEHNR, CDR2 FQNEAQ (reference sequence). Between the trimmed V and J ends, which lost 5 bases and 1 base, there was a span of 14 bases. The CDR3 has 15 amino acids. This CDR3 is CASSPALAANTEAFF. The CDR3 bases are TGTGCCAGCAGCCCTGCCTTGGCGGCGAACACTGAAGCTTTCTTT.

The chain recombines TRBV12-3 or TRBV12-4 with TRBJ1-2; D possibly corresponds to TRBD1 (5 bases). V was clipped by 6 bases and J by 5 bases, with 10 bases between them. The CDR3 consists of 12 residues. CDR3 region: CASSQGTYGYTF. CDR3 DNA sequence: TGTGCCAGCAGCCAGGGAACGTATGGCTACACCTTC.

The V gene is TRBV4-3, the J gene TRBJ1-1; D not resolved. This CDR3 has 13 amino acids. Germline CDR1 is LGHNA and CDR2 is YSLEER. V was pared by 4 bases and J by 5 bases, with 11 bases between. Here the CDR3 DNA reads TGCGCCAGCAGCCGAGGAAGCCAGACTGAAGCTTTCTTT. As protein: CASSRGSQTEAFF.

Comment on this clone: The junction departs from the called germline gene at one end, perhaps through a read error. Other nucleotide sequences in the sample specify the same CDR3. The chain has TRBV6-2 or TRBV6-3 and TRBJ1-5; no clear D. Germline-derived CDR1 and CDR2 are MNHEY and SVGEGT. The CDR3 length is 17 residues. As DNA, the CDR3 is TGTGCCAGCAGTCGGACTGCGGGCCTCAATAGCAATCAGCCCCAGCACTTT. Residues: CASSRTAGLNSNQPQHF.